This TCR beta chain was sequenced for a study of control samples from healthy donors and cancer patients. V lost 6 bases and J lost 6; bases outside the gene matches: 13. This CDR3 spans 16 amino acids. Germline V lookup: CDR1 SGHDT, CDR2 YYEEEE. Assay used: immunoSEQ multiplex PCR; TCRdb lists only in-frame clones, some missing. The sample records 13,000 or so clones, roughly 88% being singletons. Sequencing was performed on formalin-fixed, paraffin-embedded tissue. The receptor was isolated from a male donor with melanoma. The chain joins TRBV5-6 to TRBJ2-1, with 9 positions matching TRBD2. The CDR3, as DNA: TGTGCCAGCACCCTAAGTGGCGGGAGGGCGGGCAATGAGCAGTTCTTC. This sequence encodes CASTLSGGRAGNEQFF.